This TCR beta chain emerged from a study of T cell repertoires in cytomegalovirus infection (dated by TCRdb to about 2019). The study in broad terms: Donor HLA type was relevant to the analysis, as public TCR beta signatures indicated carriage of CMV infection together with the matching HLA type. The full study reports these points: The ex vivo response was dominated by HLA-C-restricted CMV-specific TCR beta clonotypes, which also provided the single most frequent clonotype in two of eight donors. In both this cohort and an independent roughly 350-donor cohort, the cumulative frequency of public TCR beta family members distinguished carriers of CMV infection plus the relevant HLA type.

The sequencer was an Illumina HiSeq 1500. The raw public data were reprocessed by TCRdb itself: fastp quality trimming at Q25, MiXCR clonotype calling, in-frame beta chains only. Under each unique CDR3 protein, matching rows form one entry showing the most common genes and DNA. For this sample the table gives roughly 720,000 distinct CDR3 sequences, of which 35% were detected only once. The ten biggest clones cover 2.5% to 3.5% of the sample. V is shortened by 7 bases, J by 8 bases, and the region joining them spans 23 bases. Inclusive of the bounding cysteine and phenylalanine, the CDR3 is 14 residues long. Only the CDR3 part of the read is kept: 42 bases, read in frame from the first base. The germline V gene provides CDR1 SQVTM and CDR2 ANQGSEA. About this clonotype: Its antigen is unknown. No much larger clonotype is one base removed from it; base qualities were not supplied.

The TCR comes from a human donor in good health (CMV status not recorded). Some clones in this sample may be carry-over from other donors' samples. The chain is assembled from TRBV29-1 and TRBJ1-2; the D segment could be TRBD1, given 5 matching bases. Sample: PBMCs. DNA sequence: TGCAGCGCCGGACCGCAGGGAAATGTTGGAGGCTACACCTTC. It specifies CSAGPQGNVGGYTF.